This record covers a single T cell receptor (beta chain). Its antigen is unknown. This record comes from a study of cytotoxic CD8 clonotypes in ibrutinib-treated CLL. Study findings and constraints: Whereas clonality rose at ibrutinib response, it declined toward baseline at progression.

T cells were sequenced at a targeted depth of 1 in 200,000 to 1 in 1 million. TCRdb's copy holds only in-frame clones and misses some; the assay was immunoSEQ multiplex PCR. The data hold approximately 200,000 clones, with 72% observed a single time. The CDR3 length is 15 residues. Germline V gene sequence: CDR1 MNHEY, CDR2 SVGAGI. Trimming stripped 10 bases from V and 5 bases from J, with 23 bases between. This receptor was obtained from a human donor with chronic lymphocytic leukemia. The chain recombines TRBV6-5 with TRBJ2-5; D might be TRBD1 or TRBD2, each matching 5 bases. The sample in question was PBMCs, obtained after 24 months of ibrutinib treatment. CDR3 region: CATSTSGTVGETQYF. CDR3 nucleotides: TGTGCCACGTCTACCTCCGGGACGGTAGGGGAGACCCAGTACTTC.